This entry concerns a single T cell receptor beta chain. Its antigen is unknown. One end of the junction fails to match germline, which may point to a read error. The library came from three nested PCR rounds adapted from ARM-PCR protocols. MiXCR, run by TCRdb on the multiplex PCR reads, gives a single entry per CDR3 protein. The table lists approximately 150,000 distinct CDR3 sequences, around 66% of them singletons, with 15% to 20% in the top ten. The data stem from a study of tumor and adjacent non-tumor tissue in lung cancer. Study overall: Stage I to III disease affected about ten men and roughly five women aged about 31 to 85. Study findings and constraints: Normal lung showed higher cumulative top 100 clone frequency than tumor.

The template was RNA from unsorted bulk tissue. This receptor was obtained from a man aged 55 to 70 with small cell lung cancer. The sequenced sample was lung tumor tissue.

The CDR3 DNA sequence: TGCAGTGCTTACGCCGGGACAGGCCTTCAAGAGGCCCAGTACTTC. It is translated as CSAYAGTGLQEAQYF. J is TRBJ2-5 and V is TRBV20-1; TRBD1 matches at 8 bases. The CDR3 length is 15 residues. Germline values: CDR1 DFQATT, CDR2 SNEGSKA (reference sequence).